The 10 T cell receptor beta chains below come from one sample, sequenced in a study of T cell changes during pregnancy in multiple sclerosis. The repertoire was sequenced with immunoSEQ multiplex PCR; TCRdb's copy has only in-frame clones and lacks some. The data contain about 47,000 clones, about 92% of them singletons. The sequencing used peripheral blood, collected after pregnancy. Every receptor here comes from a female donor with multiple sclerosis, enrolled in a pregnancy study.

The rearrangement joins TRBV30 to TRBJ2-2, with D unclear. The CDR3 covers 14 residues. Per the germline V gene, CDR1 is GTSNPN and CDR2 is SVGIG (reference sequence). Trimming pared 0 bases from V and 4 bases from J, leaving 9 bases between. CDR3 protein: CAWSVLTPTGELFF. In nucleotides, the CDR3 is TGTGCCTGGAGTGTACTGACTCCCACCGGGGAGCTGTTTTTT.

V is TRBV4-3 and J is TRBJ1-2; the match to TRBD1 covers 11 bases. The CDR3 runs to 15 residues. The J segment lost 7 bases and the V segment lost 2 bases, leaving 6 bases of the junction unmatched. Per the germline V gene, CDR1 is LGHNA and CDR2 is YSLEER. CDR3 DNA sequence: TGCGCCAGCAGCCAATGGGGACAGGGGGTTTCTGGCTACACCTTC. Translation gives CASSQWGQGVSGYTF.

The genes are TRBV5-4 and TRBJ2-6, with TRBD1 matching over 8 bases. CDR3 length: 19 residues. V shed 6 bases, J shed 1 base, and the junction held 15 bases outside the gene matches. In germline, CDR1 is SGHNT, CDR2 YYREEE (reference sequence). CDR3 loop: CASIPPGGGILSGANVLTF. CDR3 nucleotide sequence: TGTGCCAGCATCCCGCCAGGGGGCGGAATCTTATCTGGGGCCAACGTCCTGACTTTC.

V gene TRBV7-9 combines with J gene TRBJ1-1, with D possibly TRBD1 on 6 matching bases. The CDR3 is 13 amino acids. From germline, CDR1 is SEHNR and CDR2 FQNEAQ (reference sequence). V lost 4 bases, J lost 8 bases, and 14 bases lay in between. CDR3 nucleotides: TGTGCCAGCAGCTCAACAGGGAAGCCAGAAGCTTTCTTT. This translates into CASSSTGKPEAFF.

CDR3 amino acids: CASSFSGGQETQYF. The DNA of the CDR3 is TGTGCCAGCAGCTTTTCAGGGGGCCAAGAGACCCAGTACTTC. The genes are TRBV7-2 and TRBJ2-5, with TRBD1 identical over 7 bases. The CDR3 runs to 14 residues. V dropped 3 bases and J dropped 1; count of bases not matched to a gene: 2. Germline CDR1 reads SGHTA; CDR2 reads FQGNSA.

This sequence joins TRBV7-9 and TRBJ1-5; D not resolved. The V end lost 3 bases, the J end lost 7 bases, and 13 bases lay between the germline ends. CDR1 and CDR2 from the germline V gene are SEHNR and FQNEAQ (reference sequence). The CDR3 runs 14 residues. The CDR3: CASSFGQVSQPQHF. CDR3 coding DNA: TGTGCCAGCAGCTTTGGTCAGGTTTCGCAGCCCCAGCATTTT.

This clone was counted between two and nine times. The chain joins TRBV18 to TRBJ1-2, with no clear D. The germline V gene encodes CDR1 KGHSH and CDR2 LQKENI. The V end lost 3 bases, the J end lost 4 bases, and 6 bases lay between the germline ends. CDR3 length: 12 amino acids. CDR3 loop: CASSPSSYGYTF. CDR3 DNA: TGTGCCAGCTCACCTAGTTCCTATGGCTACACCTTC.

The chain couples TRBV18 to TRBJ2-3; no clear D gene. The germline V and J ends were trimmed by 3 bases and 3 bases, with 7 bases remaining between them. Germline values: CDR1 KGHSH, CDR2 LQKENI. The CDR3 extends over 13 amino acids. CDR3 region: CASSPLPTDTQYF. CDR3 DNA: TGTGCCAGCTCACCCCTACCGACAGATACGCAGTATTTT.

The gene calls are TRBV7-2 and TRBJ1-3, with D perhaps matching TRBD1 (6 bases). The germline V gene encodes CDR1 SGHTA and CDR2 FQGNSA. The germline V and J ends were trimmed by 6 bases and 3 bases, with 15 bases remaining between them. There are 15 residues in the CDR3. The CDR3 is CASRSGTNVGNTIYF. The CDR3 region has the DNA TGTGCCAGCAGGTCGGGGACAAACGTTGGAAACACCATATATTTT.

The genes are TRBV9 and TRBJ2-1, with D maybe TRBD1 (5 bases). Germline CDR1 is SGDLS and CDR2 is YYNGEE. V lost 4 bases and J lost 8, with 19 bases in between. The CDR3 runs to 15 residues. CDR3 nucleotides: TGTGCCAGCAGCCCGGCACGGAAGGGGAACCATGAGCAGTTCTTC. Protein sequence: CASSPARKGNHEQFF.